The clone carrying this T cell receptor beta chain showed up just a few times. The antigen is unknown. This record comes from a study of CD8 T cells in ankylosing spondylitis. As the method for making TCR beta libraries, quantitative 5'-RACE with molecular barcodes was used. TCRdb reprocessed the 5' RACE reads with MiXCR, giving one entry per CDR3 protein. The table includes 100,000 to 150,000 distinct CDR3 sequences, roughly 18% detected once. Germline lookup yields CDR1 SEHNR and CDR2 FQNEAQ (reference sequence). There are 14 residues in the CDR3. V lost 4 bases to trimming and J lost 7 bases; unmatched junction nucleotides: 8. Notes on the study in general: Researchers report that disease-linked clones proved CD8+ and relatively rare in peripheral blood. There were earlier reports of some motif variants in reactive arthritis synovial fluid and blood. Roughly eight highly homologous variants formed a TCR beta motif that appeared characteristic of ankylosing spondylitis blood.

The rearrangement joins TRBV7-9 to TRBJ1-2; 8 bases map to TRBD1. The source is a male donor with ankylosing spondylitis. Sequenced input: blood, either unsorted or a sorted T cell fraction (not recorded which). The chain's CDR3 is CASSSGQGVFGYTF. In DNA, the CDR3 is TGTGCCAGCAGCTCCGGACAGGGAGTTTTTGGCTACACCTTC. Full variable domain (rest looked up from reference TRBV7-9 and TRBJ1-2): DTGVSQNPRHKITKRGQNVTFRCDPISEHNRLYWYRQTLGQGPEFLTYFQNEAQLEKSRLLSDRFSAERPKGSFSTLEIQRTEQGDSAMYLCASSSGQGVFGYTFGSGTRLTVV.